This entry features one TCR beta chain sequence. Its antigen remains unknown. CDR3 length: 13 residues. Germline values: CDR1 SNHLY, CDR2 FYNNEI. The germline V and J ends were trimmed by 4 bases and 9 bases, with 15 bases remaining between them. Time point given: peripheral blood 6 weeks after treatment start. Assay: immunoSEQ multiplex PCR; the TCRdb copy retains only in-frame clones and omits some. This table has about 30,000 clones, 70% to 90% appearing once. The data stem from a study of PD-L1 blockade in urothelial cancer. Study information: The analyses of blood took place 3 weeks (second dose) and 6 weeks after treatment start.

Broader study findings: Tumor-associated clones in the blood of durable-benefit patients grew more at 3 weeks.

This receptor was identified in a man older than 75 with urothelial cancer. The sequenced sample was PBMCs, obtained around atezolizumab (anti-PD-L1) treatment. The chain recombines TRBV2 with TRBJ1-1; D might be TRBD1 (5 bases). In nucleotides, the CDR3 is TGTGCCAGCAGTGTGAGCGGGCAGGGAAAAGCTTTCTTT. It is translated as CASSVSGQGKAFF.